This TCR beta chain was found in a study of somatic mutations in cytotoxic T cells in rheumatoid arthritis. Study summary: Immediately following diagnosis and ahead of any treatment, patient blood (around 30 ml EDTA) was drawn. Certain T-cell populations stained with V beta antibodies were FACS-sorted to nearly 100% purity, and V beta1+ cells were TCRB-sequenced.

Profiled with immunoSEQ multiplex PCR; TCRdb holds only in-frame clones, not every one. The sample yields 17,000 or so clones, roughly 79% seen once. Comments on this clone: Other nucleotide sequences in the sample specify the same CDR3.

Positively selected by magnetic beads, CD4+ and CD8+ cells were purity-checked by flow cytometry. Input material: CD8+ T cells sorted from blood. This receptor was obtained from an adult with rheumatoid arthritis.

This chain's CDR3 is CASSSAGGAYGYTF. For the CDR3, the DNA is TGTGCCAGCAGTTCGGCCGGGGGCGCCTATGGCTACACCTTC. V is TRBV6-6 and J is TRBJ1-2; D might be TRBD1 (6 bases). V was pared by 4 bases and J by 4 bases, with 13 bases between. The CDR3 spans 14 residues. Germline lookup yields CDR1 MNHNY and CDR2 SVGAGI (reference sequence).